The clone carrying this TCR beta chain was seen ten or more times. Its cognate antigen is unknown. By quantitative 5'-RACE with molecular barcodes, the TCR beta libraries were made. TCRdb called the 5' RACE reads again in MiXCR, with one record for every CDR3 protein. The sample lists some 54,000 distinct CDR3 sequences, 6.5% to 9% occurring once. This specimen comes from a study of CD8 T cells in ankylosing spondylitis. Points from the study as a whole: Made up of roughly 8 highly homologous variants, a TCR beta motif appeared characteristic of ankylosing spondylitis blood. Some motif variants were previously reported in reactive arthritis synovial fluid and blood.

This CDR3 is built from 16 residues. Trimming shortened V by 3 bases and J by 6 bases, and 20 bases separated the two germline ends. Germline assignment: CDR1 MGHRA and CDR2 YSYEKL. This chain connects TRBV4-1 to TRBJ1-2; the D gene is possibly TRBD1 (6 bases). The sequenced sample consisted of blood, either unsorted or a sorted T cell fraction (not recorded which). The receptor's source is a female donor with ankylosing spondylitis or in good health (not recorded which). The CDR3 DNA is TGCGCCAGCAGCCATGCCCCCGGGGACACCTTCGATGGCTACACCTTC. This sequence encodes CASSHAPGDTFDGYTF.